The 10 T cell receptor beta chains below were found in one sample sequenced in a study of vaccination effects on CD4 cells after COVID-19. Their recognized antigens are unknown. Under the ViraFEST assay, PBMC were stimulated with viral peptide pools so that antigen-specific CD4+ T cells expanded. Sequencing was performed afterwards. Having been cultured for 10 days, the cells underwent CD4+ T cell isolation. The person had PCR-confirmed SARS-CoV-2 infection between March and December 2020. The assay was immunoSEQ multiplex PCR, and TCRdb's table has in-frame clones only and misses some. Of more than 20,000 clones listed, about 75% were seen once; the top ten hold 18%. The specimen was CD4+ T cells from PBMCs cultured with SARS-CoV-2 spike peptides, collected before COVID-19 vaccination. The receptors derive from a human donor who had a prior SARS-CoV-2 infection.

The chain has TRBV7-9 and TRBJ1-1; a possible D gene is TRBD1 (5 bases). Trimming removed 1 base at V and 4 bases at J, with 16 bases between. Germline assignment: CDR1 SEHNR and CDR2 FQNEAQ (reference sequence). CDR3 length equals 16 residues. The CDR3 DNA is TGTGCCAGCAGCTTAGATTGGCGTAGGGGAGGCACTGAAGCTTTCTTT. This gives the protein CASSLDWRRGGTEAFF.

This sequence joins TRBV7-2 and TRBJ1-1; D is possibly TRBD1 (5 bases). Germline loops: CDR1 SGHTA, CDR2 FQGNSA. The CDR3 contains 13 residues. V was trimmed by 5 bases and J by 1 base, leaving 8 bases between them. CDR3 loop: CASSTGQNTEAFF. The CDR3 nucleotides read TGTGCCAGCAGCACCGGACAGAACACTGAAGCTTTCTTT.

This clone appeared once. V usage is TRBV3-1 (or the pseudogene TRBV3-2) and J usage is TRBJ2-5, with a weak D call TRBD2 (5 bases). This CDR3 comprises 14 residues. CDR1 is LGHDT, CDR2 YNNKEL, per germline (reference sequence). Trimming removed 2 bases from V and 1 base from J, with 8 bases in between. CDR3 region: CASSQFLAQETQYF. For the CDR3, the DNA is TGTGCCAGCAGCCAATTCCTAGCCCAAGAGACCCAGTACTTC.

The J gene is TRBJ2-7, the V gene TRBV5-4; no clear D. Germline V CDR1 and CDR2: SGHNT, YYREEE (reference sequence). The V end lost 0 bases, the J end lost 3 bases, and 10 bases lay between the germline ends. CDR3 length: 14 amino acids. In DNA form, the CDR3 reads TGTGCCAGCAGCTTGGTTGGTAATGGCTACGAGCAGTACTTC. This sequence encodes CASSLVGNGYEQYF. Complete variable domain (other parts from reference TRBV5-4 and TRBJ2-7): ETGVTQSPTHLIKTRGQQVTLRCSSQSGHNTVSWYQQALGQGPQFIFQYYREEENGRGNFPPRFSGLQFPNYSSELNVNALELDDSALYLCASSLVGNGYEQYFGPGTRLTVT.

V usage is TRBV5-1 and J usage is TRBJ2-7, with D unclear. This CDR3 is built from 14 residues. Germline V gene lookup returns CDR1 SGHRS and CDR2 YFSETQ. V shed 4 bases and J shed 3 bases, with 14 bases lying between them. CDR3 region: CASSALGSYYEQYF. CDR3 bases: TGCGCCAGCAGCGCTTTGGGGTCCTACTACGAGCAGTACTTC. Based on the CDR3 plus reference TRBV5-1 and TRBJ2-7, the full variable domain is KAGVTQTPRYLIKTRGQQVTLSCSPISGHRSVSWYQQTPGQGLQFLFEYFSETQRNKGNFPGRFSGRQFSNSRSEMNVSTLELGDSALYLCASSALGSYYEQYFGPGTRLTVT.

J is TRBJ1-1 and V is TRBV5-1, with a tentative D call TRBD1 (5 bases). The CDR3 contains 16 residues. The V end was cut by 0 bases, the J end by 0 bases, with 12 bases between. CDR1 is SGHRS, CDR2 YFSETQ, per germline. The CDR3 nucleotides are TGCGCCAGCAGCTTGGAAGGGCGGGGGATGAACACTGAAGCTTTCTTT. This encodes CASSLEGRGMNTEAFF.

The V call is TRBV30, the J call TRBJ2-2, with D possibly being TRBD2 (6 bases). This CDR3 is 15 amino acids long. Germline V gene data show CDR1 as GTSNPN and CDR2 as SVGIG (reference sequence). V lost 3 bases to trimming and J lost 5 bases, with 16 bases between them. The CDR3 here is CAWRERGLRTGELFF. As DNA, the CDR3 is TGTGCCTGGAGGGAACGGGGGTTACGGACCGGGGAGCTGTTTTTT.

The gene calls are TRBV6-1 and TRBJ2-3; 13 nucleotides line up with TRBD2. V lost 1 base, J lost 2 bases, and 3 bases stayed unmatched. Germline V CDR1 and CDR2: MNHNS, SASEGT. The CDR3 covers 17 residues. The CDR3 is CASSEGGLAGNTDTQYF. The DNA for the CDR3 is TGTGCCAGCAGTGAAGGGGGACTAGCGGGGAACACAGATACGCAGTATTTT.

This chain uses TRBV2 with TRBJ2-1; TRBD1 aligns across 9 bases. This CDR3 comprises 13 residues. In germline, CDR1 is SNHLY, CDR2 FYNNEI. V was clipped by 6 bases and J by 7 bases; unmatched bases: 4. CDR3 loop: CASRADRGNEQFF. CDR3 nucleotide sequence: TGTGCCAGCAGAGCCGACAGGGGGAATGAGCAGTTCTTC.

This clone was seen a handful of times. The V gene is TRBV7-9, the J gene TRBJ2-5, with 9 positions matching TRBD1. CDR1 and CDR2 from the germline V gene are SEHNR and FQNEAQ (reference sequence). With V trimmed by 6 bases and J by 7 bases, 6 bases remained unmatched. This CDR3 is built from 13 residues. The CDR3 nucleotides are TGTGCCAGCAGTTGGGACAGGGTTACGACCCAGTACTTC. The encoded protein is CASSWDRVTTQYF.